The sample holds a few counts of the clone carrying this T cell receptor beta chain. The antigen is not known. Primers used in a second PCR of about 7 to 12 cycles were a sample-barcoded 5' primer and a J-beta primer mix. Each CDR3 protein is one row after TCRdb ran MiXCR on the 5' RACE reads. The data hold around 1,700,000 distinct CDR3 sequences, with about 30% observed a single time. The entry originates in a study of blood T cells in healthy people across ages. Study-wide points: Estimated diversity that came from one million T cells was considered an underestimate.

A minimum of 6 micrograms of total RNA was extracted per sample. The sequence was obtained from a woman in her twenties or thirties in good health. Sequenced: blood.

DNA for the CDR3: TGTGCCAGCGGGAGACTAGCGGGAGCAGAGACCCAGTACTTC. This encodes CASGRLAGAETQYF. The V gene is TRBV25-1, the J gene TRBJ2-5, with 12 bases aligning to TRBD2. Germline CDR1 is MGHDK and CDR2 is SYGVNS. This CDR3 comprises 14 residues. The junction had 5 bases not matched to a gene; V was cut back by 8 bases and J by 4 bases.